This T cell receptor (beta chain) was retrieved from a study of T cells in Graves' hyperthyroidism and ophthalmopathy. The wider study: At the time of initial diagnosis and before any treatment, peripheral blood was collected. Study-wide findings and caveats: Model predictions of ophthalmopathy came a median roughly 6.7 months before onset. Clonotypes that were expanded in thyroid above 0.001 mostly appeared in blood too.

The CDR3 has 13 amino acids. Trimming cost V 4 bases and J 13 bases, with 17 bases left between them. The germline CDR1 and CDR2 sequences are SGHTA and FQGNSA. This clonotype was recorded a few times. Antigen unknown. TCR beta CDR3 region amplification was performed from RNA transcripts. Researchers ran a first-round RT-PCR on the TCR CDR3 using the HTBI primer set. One entry per CDR3 protein, called by TCRdb with MiXCR from the multiplex PCR reads. The sample holds about 380,000 distinct CDR3 sequences, roughly 14% seen once. The chain uses TRBV7-2 and TRBJ2-1, with D perhaps being TRBD1 or TRBD2 (6 bases each). The receptor comes from a woman aged 60-75 years with Graves' hyperthyroidism. Material for sequencing was blood. The CDR3 DNA reads as TGTGCCAGCAGCTCCCGACTAGGGGGACTCCAGTTCTTC. Amino acids: CASSSRLGGLQFF. The full variable domain, its missing parts supplied by reference TRBV7-2 and TRBJ2-1, is GAGVSQSPSNKVTEKGKDVELRCDPISGHTALYWYRQSLGQGLEFLIYFQGNSAPDKSGLPSDRFSAERTGGSVSTLTIQRTQQEDSAVYLCASSSRLGGLQFFGPGTRLTVL.